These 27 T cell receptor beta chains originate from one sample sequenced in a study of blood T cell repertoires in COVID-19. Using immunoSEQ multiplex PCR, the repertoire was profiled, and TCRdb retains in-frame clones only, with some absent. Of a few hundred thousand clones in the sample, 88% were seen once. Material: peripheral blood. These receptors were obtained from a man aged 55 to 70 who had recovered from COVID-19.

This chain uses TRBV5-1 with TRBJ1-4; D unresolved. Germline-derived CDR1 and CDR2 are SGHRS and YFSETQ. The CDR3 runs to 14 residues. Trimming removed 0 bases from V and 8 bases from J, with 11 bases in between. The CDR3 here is CASSLGLSREKLFF. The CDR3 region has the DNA TGCGCCAGCAGCTTGGGACTATCGAGGGAAAAACTGTTTTTT.

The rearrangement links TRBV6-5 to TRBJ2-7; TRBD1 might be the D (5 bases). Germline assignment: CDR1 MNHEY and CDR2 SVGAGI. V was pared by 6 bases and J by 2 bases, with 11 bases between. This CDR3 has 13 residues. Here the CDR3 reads CASSPGPPYEQYF. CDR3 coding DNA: TGTGCCAGCAGCCCAGGGCCCCCCTACGAGCAGTACTTC.

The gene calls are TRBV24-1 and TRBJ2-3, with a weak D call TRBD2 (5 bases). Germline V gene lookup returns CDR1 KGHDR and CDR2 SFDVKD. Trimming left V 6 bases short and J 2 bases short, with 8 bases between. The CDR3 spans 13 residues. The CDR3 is CATSLEDTDTQYF. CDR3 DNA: TGTGCCACCAGTTTGGAGGACACAGATACGCAGTATTTT.

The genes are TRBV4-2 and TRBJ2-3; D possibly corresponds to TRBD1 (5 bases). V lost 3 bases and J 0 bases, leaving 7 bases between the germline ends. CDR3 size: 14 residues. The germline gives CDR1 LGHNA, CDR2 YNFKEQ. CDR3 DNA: TGTGCCAGCAGCCAGGGGCAGAGCACAGATACGCAGTATTTT. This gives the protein CASSQGQSTDTQYF.

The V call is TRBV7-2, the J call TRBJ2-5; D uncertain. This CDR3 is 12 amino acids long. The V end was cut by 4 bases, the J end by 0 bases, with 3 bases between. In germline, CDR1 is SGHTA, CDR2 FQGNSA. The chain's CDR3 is CASSSYQETQYF. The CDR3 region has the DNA TGTGCCAGCAGCTCGTACCAAGAGACCCAGTACTTC.

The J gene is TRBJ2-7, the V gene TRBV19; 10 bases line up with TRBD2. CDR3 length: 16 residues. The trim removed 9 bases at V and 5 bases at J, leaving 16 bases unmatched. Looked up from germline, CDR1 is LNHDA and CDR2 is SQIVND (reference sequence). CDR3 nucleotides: TGTGCCAGCTCCGGGACTAGCGTTCGCTCCCGTGACGAGCAGTACTTC. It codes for CASSGTSVRSRDEQYF.

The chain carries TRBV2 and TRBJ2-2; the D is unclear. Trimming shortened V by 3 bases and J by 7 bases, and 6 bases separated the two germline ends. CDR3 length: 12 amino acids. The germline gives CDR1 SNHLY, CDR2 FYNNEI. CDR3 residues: CASSDPFGELFF. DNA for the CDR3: TGTGCCAGCAGTGACCCTTTCGGGGAGCTGTTTTTT. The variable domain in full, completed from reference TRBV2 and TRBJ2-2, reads EPEVTQTPSHQVTQMGQEVILRCVPISNHLYFYWYRQILGQKVEFLVSFYNNEISEKSEIFDDQFSVERPDGSNFTLKIRSTKLEDSAMYFCASSDPFGELFFGEGSRLTVL.

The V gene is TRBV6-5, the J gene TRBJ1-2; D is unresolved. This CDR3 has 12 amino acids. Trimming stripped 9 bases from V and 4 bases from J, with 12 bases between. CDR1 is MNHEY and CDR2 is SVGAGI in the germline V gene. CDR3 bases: TGTGCCAGTCGTCTACAGACCTATGGCTACACCTTC. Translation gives CASRLQTYGYTF.

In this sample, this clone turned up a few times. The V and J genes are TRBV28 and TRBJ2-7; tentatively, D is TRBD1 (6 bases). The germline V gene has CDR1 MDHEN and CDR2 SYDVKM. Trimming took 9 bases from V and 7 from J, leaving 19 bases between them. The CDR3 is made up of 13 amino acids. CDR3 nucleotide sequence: TGTGCCAGTCACACCGGGACACGAGAAGAGCAGTACTTC. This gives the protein CASHTGTREEQYF.

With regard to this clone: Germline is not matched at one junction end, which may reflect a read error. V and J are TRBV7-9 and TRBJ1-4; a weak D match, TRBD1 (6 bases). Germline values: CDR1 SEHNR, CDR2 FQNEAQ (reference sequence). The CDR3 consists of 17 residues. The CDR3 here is CASSLATGVATNEKLFF. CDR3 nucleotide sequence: TGTGCCAGCAGCCTAGCGACAGGCGTCGCAACTAATGAAAAACTGTTTTTT. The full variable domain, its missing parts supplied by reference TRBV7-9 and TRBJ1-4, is DTGVSQNPRHKITKRGQNVTFRCDPISEHNRLYWYRQTLGQGPEFLTYFQNEAQLEKSRLLSDRFSAERPKGSFSTLEIQRTEQGDSAMYLCASSLATGVATNEKLFFGSGTQLSVL.

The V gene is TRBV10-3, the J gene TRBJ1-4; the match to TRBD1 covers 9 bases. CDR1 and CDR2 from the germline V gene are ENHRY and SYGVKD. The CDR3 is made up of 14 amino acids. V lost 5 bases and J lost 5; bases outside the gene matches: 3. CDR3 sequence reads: CAISSGTGNEKLFF. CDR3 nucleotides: TGTGCCATCAGTTCCGGGACAGGGAATGAAAAACTGTTTTTT.

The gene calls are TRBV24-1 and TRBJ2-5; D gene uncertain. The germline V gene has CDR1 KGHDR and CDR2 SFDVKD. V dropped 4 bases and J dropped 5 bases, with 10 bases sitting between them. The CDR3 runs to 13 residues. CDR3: CATSDSHWETQYF. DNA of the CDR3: TGTGCCACCAGTGACTCTCACTGGGAGACCCAGTACTTC.

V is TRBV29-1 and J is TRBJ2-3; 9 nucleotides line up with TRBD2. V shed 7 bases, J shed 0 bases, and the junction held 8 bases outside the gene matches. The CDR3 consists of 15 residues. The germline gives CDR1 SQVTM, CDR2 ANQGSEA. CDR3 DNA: TGCAGCGCAGTAGCGGGGGAAACTAGCACAGATACGCAGTATTTT. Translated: CSAVAGETSTDTQYF.

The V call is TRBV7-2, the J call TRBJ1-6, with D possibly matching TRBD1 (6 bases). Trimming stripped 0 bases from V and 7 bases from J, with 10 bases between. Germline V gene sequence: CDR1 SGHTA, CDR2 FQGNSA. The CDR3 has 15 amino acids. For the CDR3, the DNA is TGTGCCAGCAGCTTAGCGCGGCAGGGGAATTCACCCCTCCACTTT. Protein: CASSLARQGNSPLHF.

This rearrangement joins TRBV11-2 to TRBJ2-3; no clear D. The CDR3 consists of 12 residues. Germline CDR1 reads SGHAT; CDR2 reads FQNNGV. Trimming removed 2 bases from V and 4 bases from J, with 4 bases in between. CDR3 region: CASSLSADTQYF. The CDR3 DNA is TGTGCCAGCAGCTTATCCGCAGATACGCAGTATTTT.

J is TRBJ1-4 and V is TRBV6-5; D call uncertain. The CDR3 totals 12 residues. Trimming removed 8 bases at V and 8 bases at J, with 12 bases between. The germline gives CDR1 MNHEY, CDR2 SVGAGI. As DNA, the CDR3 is TGTGCCAGCCCCACCGGGGAGGAAAAACTGTTTTTT. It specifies CASPTGEEKLFF.

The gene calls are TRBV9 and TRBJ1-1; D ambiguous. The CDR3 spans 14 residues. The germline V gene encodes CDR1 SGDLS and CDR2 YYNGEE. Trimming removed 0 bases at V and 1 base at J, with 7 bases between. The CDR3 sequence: CASSVVAGNTEAFF. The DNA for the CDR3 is TGTGCCAGCAGCGTAGTCGCAGGGAACACTGAAGCTTTCTTT.

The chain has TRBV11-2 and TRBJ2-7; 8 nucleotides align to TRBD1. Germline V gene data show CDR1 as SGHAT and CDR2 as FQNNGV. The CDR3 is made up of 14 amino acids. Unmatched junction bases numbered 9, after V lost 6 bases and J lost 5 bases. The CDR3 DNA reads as TGTGCCAGCAGGGGCCCGGGACAGGTCCACGAGCAGTACTTC. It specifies CASRGPGQVHEQYF.

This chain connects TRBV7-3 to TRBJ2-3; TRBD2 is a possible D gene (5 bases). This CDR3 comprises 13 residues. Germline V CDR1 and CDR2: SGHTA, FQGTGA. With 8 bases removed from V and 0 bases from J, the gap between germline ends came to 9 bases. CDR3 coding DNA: TGTGCCAGCTCCGGCGGGAGCACAGATACGCAGTATTTT. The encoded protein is CASSGGSTDTQYF.

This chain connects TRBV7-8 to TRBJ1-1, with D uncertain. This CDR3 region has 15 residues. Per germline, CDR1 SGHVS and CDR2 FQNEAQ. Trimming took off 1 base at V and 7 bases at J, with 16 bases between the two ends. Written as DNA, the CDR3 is TGTGCCAGCAGCTTAGAACGGCGGAACGGAGGTGAAGCTTTCTTT. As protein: CASSLERRNGGEAFF.

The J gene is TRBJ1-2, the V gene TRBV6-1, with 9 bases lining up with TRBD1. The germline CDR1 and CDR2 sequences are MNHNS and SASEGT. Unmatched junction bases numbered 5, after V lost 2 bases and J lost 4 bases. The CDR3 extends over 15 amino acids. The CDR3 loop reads CASSELDRGAYGYTF. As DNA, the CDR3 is TGTGCCAGCAGTGAATTAGACAGGGGGGCCTATGGCTACACCTTC.

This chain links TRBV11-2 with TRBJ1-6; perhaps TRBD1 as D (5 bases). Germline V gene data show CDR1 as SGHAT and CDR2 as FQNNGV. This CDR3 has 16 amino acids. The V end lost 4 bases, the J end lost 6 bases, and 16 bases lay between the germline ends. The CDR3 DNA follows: TGTGCCAGCAGCTCCCATGGTGCAGGGCCTAATTCACCCCTCCACTTT. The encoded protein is CASSSHGAGPNSPLHF.

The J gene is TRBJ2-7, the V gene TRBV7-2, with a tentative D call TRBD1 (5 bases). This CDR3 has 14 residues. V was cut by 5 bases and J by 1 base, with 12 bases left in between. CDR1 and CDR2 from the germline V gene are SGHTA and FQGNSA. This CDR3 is CASSPNAGSYEQYF. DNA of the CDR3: TGTGCCAGCAGCCCTAATGCAGGGTCCTACGAGCAGTACTTC.

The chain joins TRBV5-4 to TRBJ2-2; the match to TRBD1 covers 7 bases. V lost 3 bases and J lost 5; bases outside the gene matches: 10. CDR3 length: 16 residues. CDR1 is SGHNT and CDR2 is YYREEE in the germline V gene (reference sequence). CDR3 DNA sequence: TGTGCCAGCAGCTCCCCTCGGGACAGTAGAACCGGGGAGCTGTTTTTT. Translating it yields CASSSPRDSRTGELFF. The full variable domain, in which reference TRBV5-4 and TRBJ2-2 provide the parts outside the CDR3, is ETGVTQSPTHLIKTRGQQVTLRCSSQSGHNTVSWYQQALGQGPQFIFQYYREEENGRGNFPPRFSGLQFPNYSSELNVNALELDDSALYLCASSSPRDSRTGELFFGEGSRLTVL.

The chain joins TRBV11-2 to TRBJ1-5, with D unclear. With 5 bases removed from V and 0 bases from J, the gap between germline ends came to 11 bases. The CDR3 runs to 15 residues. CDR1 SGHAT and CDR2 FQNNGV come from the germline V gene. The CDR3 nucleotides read TGTGCCAGCAGCCTCTCTTCTAATAGCAATCAGCCCCAGCATTTT. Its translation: CASSLSSNSNQPQHF.

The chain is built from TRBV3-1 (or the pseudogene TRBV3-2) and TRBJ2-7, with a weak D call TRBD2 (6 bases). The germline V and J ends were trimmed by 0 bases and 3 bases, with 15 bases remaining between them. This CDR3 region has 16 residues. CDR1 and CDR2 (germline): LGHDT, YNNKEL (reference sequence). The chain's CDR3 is CASSQDPTGDLYEQYF. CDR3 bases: TGTGCCAGCAGCCAAGATCCGACGGGGGACCTCTACGAGCAGTACTTC.

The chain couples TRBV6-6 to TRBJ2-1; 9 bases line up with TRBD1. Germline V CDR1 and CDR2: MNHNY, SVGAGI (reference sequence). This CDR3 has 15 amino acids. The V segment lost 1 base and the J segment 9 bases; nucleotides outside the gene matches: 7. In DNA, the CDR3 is TGTGCCAGCAGTTACTGGGGACAGGGTTATGGTGAGCAGTTCTTC. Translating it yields CASSYWGQGYGEQFF.